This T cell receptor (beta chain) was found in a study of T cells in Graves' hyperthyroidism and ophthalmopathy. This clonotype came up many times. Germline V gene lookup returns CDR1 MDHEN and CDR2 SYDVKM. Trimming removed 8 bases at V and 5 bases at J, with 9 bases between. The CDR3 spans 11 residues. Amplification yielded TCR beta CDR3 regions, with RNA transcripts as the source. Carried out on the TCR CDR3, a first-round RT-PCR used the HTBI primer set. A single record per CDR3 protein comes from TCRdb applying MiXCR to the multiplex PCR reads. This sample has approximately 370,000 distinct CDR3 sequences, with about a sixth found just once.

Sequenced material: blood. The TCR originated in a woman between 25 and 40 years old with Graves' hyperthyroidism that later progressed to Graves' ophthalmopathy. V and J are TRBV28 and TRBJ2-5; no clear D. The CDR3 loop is CASRYWETQYF. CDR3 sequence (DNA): TGTGCCAGCCGATACTGGGAGACCCAGTACTTC.